The entry that follows covers one T cell receptor (beta chain) sequence. Its specificity is unknown. Other DNA sequences in this sample translate to the same CDR3. This specimen comes from a study of cytomegalovirus exposure and HLA in healthy donors. PCR involved 60 Vbeta and 13 Jbeta primers. Repertoires were generated with immunoSEQ multiplex PCR, while TCRdb's copy carries only in-frame clones and drops some. The sample lists about 190,000 clones, roughly 83% occurring once. The study's findings and limits: Certain indistinguishable V segments, among them TRBV6-2 and TRBV6-3, were excluded. At a 0.05 false discovery rate, a later analysis found approximately 15,000 TCR beta sequences to be associated with HLA alleles. The availability of immune exposure information extended only to CMV serostatus.

The CDR3 runs to 13 residues. Trimming removed 3 bases from V and 6 bases from J; junction bases left unmatched: 3. Germline V gene lookup returns CDR1 SGHRS and CDR2 YFSETQ. This sequence originates from a boy aged 10-17 years in good health and CMV-seronegative. The sample taken for sequencing was PBMCs. The V gene is TRBV5-1, the J gene TRBJ2-7; 10 nucleotides align to TRBD1. CDR3 nucleotides: TGCGCCAGCAGCTCGACAGGGGGCGGCGAGCAGTACTTC. This translates into CASSSTGGGEQYF. Supplemented by reference TRBV5-1 and TRBJ2-7, the full variable domain reads KAGVTQTPRYLIKTRGQQVTLSCSPISGHRSVSWYQQTPGQGLQFLFEYFSETQRNKGNFPGRFSGRQFSNSRSEMNVSTLELGDSALYLCASSSTGGGEQYFGPGTRLTVT.